This T cell receptor beta chain was captured by sequencing in a study of T cells in Graves' hyperthyroidism and ophthalmopathy. This clonotype occurred many times. What it binds is not known. The V end lost 4 bases, the J end lost 6 bases, and 22 bases lay between the germline ends. This CDR3 spans 16 amino acids. Germline V gene data show CDR1 as MDHEN and CDR2 as SYDVKM. Study-wide results and caveats: Most clonotypes that expanded in the thyroid above 0.001 also showed up in blood.

Orbital computed tomography and thyroid ultrasound, together with serum TRAb and thyroxine and clinical symptoms, were used for diagnoses. Fresh 10 ml peripheral blood yielded PBMCs. There were TCR beta CDR3 regions amplified from RNA transcripts. HTBI primers were employed in a first-round RT-PCR of the TCR CDR3. TCRdb analysed the multiplex PCR reads with MiXCR anew, one entry per CDR3 protein. The sample comprises 490,000 or so distinct CDR3 sequences, 15% to 20% of which are singletons, and less than 30% rests with the top ten. This chain links TRBV28 with TRBJ2-7; TRBD2 might be the D (6 bases). The source material was blood. The receptor was isolated from a woman aged 25-40 years with Graves' ophthalmopathy. The CDR3 reads CASSSPLEGGTVEQYF. The CDR3 DNA reads TGTGCCAGCAGTTCACCCTTGGAGGGAGGAACGGTCGAGCAGTACTTC.